These T cell receptor beta chains were read from a single sample in a study of early T cells in non-severe SARS-CoV-2 infection. MiXCR, applied by TCRdb to the 5' RACE reads, yields one record per CDR3 protein. The sample consists of about 70,000 distinct CDR3 sequences, about 14% of them appearing once. The sequencing used whole blood, collected at baseline. These receptors came from an adult who was a healthcare worker with PCR-confirmed SARS-CoV-2 infection or an uninfected control (not recorded which). Both conserved end residues are part of each CDR3.

v_call	j_call	cdr3_aa
TRBV5-1	TRBJ2-2	CASTPTGDGELFF
TRBV29-1	TRBJ2-5	CSGGTGKETQYF
TRBV30	TRBJ2-7	CAWTSGGFLFKEQYF
TRBV3-1	TRBJ2-6	CASSQGPGANVLTF
TRBV4-1	TRBJ1-5	CASSQELGGVQPQHF
TRBV12-3/TRBV12-4	TRBJ2-1	CASSPPGAASYNEQFF
TRBV30	TRBJ2-1	CAWTRDYNEQFF
TRBV7-9	TRBJ1-1	CASSLAGTPEAFF
TRBV27	TRBJ1-6	CASSLRGGIGSPLHF
TRBV7-9	TRBJ2-2	CASSTNTGELFF
TRBV13	TRBJ1-2	CASSLHNYGYTF
TRBV28	TRBJ2-1	CASSGPGEGSYNEQFF
TRBV29-1	TRBJ2-2	CSVGAGQGGWSDTGELFF
TRBV5-4	TRBJ2-1	CASFQPGVGPNEQFF
TRBV5-4	TRBJ2-1	CASSLGTGTHGSEQFF
TRBV6-5	TRBJ2-7	CASSYSWDRTYEQYF
TRBV20-1	TRBJ2-5	CSAFGYGLAEETQYF
TRBV5-4	TRBJ2-3	CASSYGGTAGDTQYF
TRBV11-2	TRBJ1-2	CASSSPGLAHYGYTF
TRBV12-3/TRBV12-4	TRBJ2-6	CVTSGTLSSGANVLTF
TRBV29-1	TRBJ2-2	CSVTRGVSTGELFF
TRBV27	TRBJ2-7	CASSAPGTGSSYEQYF
TRBV27	TRBJ2-5	CASSPSQGTSGLQETQYF
TRBV20-1	TRBJ2-1	CSWFSGFDEQFF
TRBV7-8	TRBJ2-7	CASSSGTESSYEQYF
TRBV4-2	TRBJ2-1	CASSPREPSNEQFF
TRBV25-1	TRBJ2-1	CASSLDKNAGEQFF
TRBV19	TRBJ2-1	CASRSSGSSHNEQFF
TRBV18	TRBJ1-3	CASSENTGATGNTIYF
TRBV20-1	TRBJ2-3	CSSPSAGTSGRITPDTQYF
TRBV5-1	TRBJ2-7	CASSPTGGSYEQYF
TRBV7-9	TRBJ1-1	CASSEGQGPNTEAFF
TRBV20-1	TRBJ2-6	CSAGAPAGANVLTF
TRBV6-1	TRBJ2-3	CASSRPGRQPSTDTQYF
TRBV5-5	TRBJ1-1	CASSSGVLSGWGEAFF
TRBV10-2	TRBJ2-3	CASSDPGGSSDTQYF
TRBV18	TRBJ1-1	CASSPDQATEAFF
TRBV6-2/TRBV6-3	TRBJ2-1	CASSRFGTYNEQFF
TRBV6-1	TRBJ1-3	CASRGTGGPGNTIYF